This record looks at one T cell receptor (beta chain) sequence and its context. Trimming took off 9 bases at V and 3 bases at J, with 12 bases between the two ends. There are 12 residues in the CDR3. Germline loops: CDR1 SEHNR, CDR2 FQNEAQ (reference sequence). The sample originates from a study of blood T cell repertoires in COVID-19. Data came from immunoSEQ multiplex PCR; TCRdb stores just in-frame clones and leaves some out. The sample contains approximately 140,000 clones, roughly 91% of which appear only once. The chain has TRBV7-9 and TRBJ2-7, with TRBD2 as a possible D gene (6 bases). The sequenced sample was peripheral blood. The TCR comes from a man between 50 and 59 years old with active or convalescent COVID-19. CDR3 in amino acids: CASASEHYEQYF. The CDR3 DNA follows: TGTGCCAGTGCTAGCGAGCACTACGAGCAGTACTTC.